The sequence of this T cell receptor (beta chain) was determined in a study of T-cell memory formation after mild COVID-19 (dated by TCRdb to 2020 to 2023). In the study overall: TCR sequence clusters from the two donors were largely donor specific. In a couple of donors, T-cell clones that expanded and contracted after mild COVID-19 were followed by sequencing TCRalpha and TCRbeta repertoires longitudinally. The cohort was made up of two young adult volunteers, one female and one male, who were previously healthy. On the study overall, not on this receptor specifically: Only a couple of mild cases were covered by the study, and larger cohorts that include severe cases with pre-infection samples were considered necessary. The detection of some responding clones in pre-infection memory suggests that pre-existing cross-reactive memory T cells joined the SARS-CoV-2 response. The second-wave clones that peaked on day 37 were not confirmed to be SARS-CoV-2 specific. Clones that contracted from day 15 to 85 showed balanced CD4/CD8 phenotypes, whereas a second wave of clones that expanded from day 15 to 37 leaned towards CD4+. Contracting CD4+ clones were found mainly in CM and EM memory subsets, while CD8+ clones were enriched in EMRA.

The CDR1 and CDR2 encoded by the germline V gene (reference sequence) are LNHNV and YYDKDF. Cut back by 3 bases and 5 bases, the V and J ends lie 13 bases apart. From its cysteine to its phenylalanine, the CDR3 spans 14 amino acids. Only the CDR3 DNA is retained, 42 bases long and in frame from the first base. PBMCs were isolated by Ficoll-Paque density gradient centrifugation. Only a few counts were recorded for this clonotype. Its recognized antigen is unknown. One base away there is no much larger clone; base qualities are not given. Sequenced using an Illumina NovaSeq 6000. TCRalpha and TCRbeta cDNA libraries were built by 5'RACE with constant-segment primers, adding sample barcodes and unique molecular identifiers. RNA was extracted from every sample with Trizol reagent. Libraries were amplified in two PCR steps, with a second sample barcode and Illumina TruSeq adapters added in the second step. Sequencing of libraries was performed on an Illumina NovaSeq with 2 x 150 bp paired-end reads. The authors processed their data as follows. The reads were demultiplexed and collapsed into UMI-guided consensus sequences using migec v1.2.7. With mixcr v2.1.11, UMI consensuses were aligned to TRA and TRB V and J templates and assembled into clonotypes. A clonotype was counted as expanded or contracted only when both edgeR and NoisET called the clonotype significant, with the noise models trained on biological replicates. For edgeR calls, the thresholds were a false discovery rate-adjusted p below 0.01 and a log2 fold-change of 1. PCA with hierarchical clustering of max-normalized trajectories of the 1000 most abundant clonotypes was used as exploratory dynamics analysis. Separately sequenced CD4+ and CD8+ repertoires were used to assign the CD4 or CD8 phenotype of responding clones. Using fastp at Q25 and MiXCR, TCRdb reprocessed the public reads and kept productive beta chains. Rows with one shared CDR3 protein collapse into an entry with the most common genes and DNA. The V and J calls follow TCRdb's processing rather than the paper's. Within this sample are approximately 560,000 distinct CDR3 sequences, with around 15% of them counted one time only. About 8.6% of the sample is held by the ten biggest clonotypes.

In this chain, TRBV15 is recombined with TRBJ1-1, with no D gene named confidently. The TCR comes from an adult woman who had mild COVID-19 (a few samples of this study predate the infection). The sample titles of this study are shuffled in the database, so cell type and time point are left out; the donor was told from shared clones. Input material: PBMCs or a T cell subset sorted from them (not recorded which). The DNA reads as follows: TGTGCCACCAGCAGGGAGAGGGCGGTGACTGAAGCTTTCTTT. Its translation reads: CATSRERAVTEAFF.